The text below deals with one T cell receptor beta chain. This record comes from a study of shared clonotypes between healthy human individuals. The germline V gene encodes CDR1 SGDLS and CDR2 YYNGEE. With V trimmed by 0 bases and J by 8 bases, 8 bases remained unmatched. The CDR3 is 16 amino acids. The method was immunoSEQ multiplex PCR; TCRdb's version includes in-frame clones alone and lacks a portion of them. Among some 2,000,000 clones listed, roughly 95% were seen once. Sequenced material: naive CD4+ T cells sorted from blood. Subset here: CD45RA+ positively selected. This receptor was taken from a man aged 18 to 30 in good health. This chain links TRBV9 with TRBJ2-1; 10 nucleotides agree with TRBD2. The CDR3 nucleotides are TGTGCCAGCAGCGTAGAAGCAGCGGGAGGGGGCGATGAGCAGTTCTTC. Translating it yields CASSVEAAGGGDEQFF.